This T cell receptor beta chain was identified in a study of identical twins. The CDR3 is made up of 17 amino acids. V was clipped by 4 bases and J by 5 bases; unmatched bases: 13. The germline V gene has CDR1 SEHNR and CDR2 FQNEAQ (reference sequence). Each CDR3 protein gets one entry after TCRdb re-called the 5' RACE reads with MiXCR. The profile shows over 600,000 distinct CDR3 sequences, around 20% of them singletons. The same data also went into a second study, on T cells expressing NK-cell markers. As that study records: HCMV seropositivity marked most of the eight sequenced donors; one was seronegative.

Sequenced sample: PBMCs. The sequence was obtained from a woman aged 18-30 years in good health. V and J are TRBV7-9 and TRBJ2-3; 9 nucleotides match TRBD2. In DNA form, the CDR3 reads TGTGCCAGCAGCTCTTCTCTGGGCGGGGGGGACAAAGATACGCAGTATTTT. It codes for CASSSSLGGGDKDTQYF.